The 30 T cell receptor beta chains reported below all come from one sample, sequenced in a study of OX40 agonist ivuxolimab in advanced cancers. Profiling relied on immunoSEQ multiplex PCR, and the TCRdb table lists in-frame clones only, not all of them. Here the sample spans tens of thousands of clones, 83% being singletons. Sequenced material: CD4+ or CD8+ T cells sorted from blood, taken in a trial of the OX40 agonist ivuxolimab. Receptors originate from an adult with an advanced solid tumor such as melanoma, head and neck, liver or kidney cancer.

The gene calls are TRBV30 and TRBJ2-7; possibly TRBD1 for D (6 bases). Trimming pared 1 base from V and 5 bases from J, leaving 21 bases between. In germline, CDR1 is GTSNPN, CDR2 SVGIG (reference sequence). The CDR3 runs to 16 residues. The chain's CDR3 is CAWSGLGQYRPHEQYF. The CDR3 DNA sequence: TGTGCCTGGAGTGGGCTGGGACAATACAGGCCCCACGAGCAGTACTTC.

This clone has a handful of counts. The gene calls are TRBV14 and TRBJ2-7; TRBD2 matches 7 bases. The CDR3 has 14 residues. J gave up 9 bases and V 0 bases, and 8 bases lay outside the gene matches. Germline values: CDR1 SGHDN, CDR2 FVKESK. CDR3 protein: CASSQDRAGAAQYF. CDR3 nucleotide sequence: TGTGCCAGCAGCCAAGATCGGGCGGGAGCCGCGCAGTACTTC.

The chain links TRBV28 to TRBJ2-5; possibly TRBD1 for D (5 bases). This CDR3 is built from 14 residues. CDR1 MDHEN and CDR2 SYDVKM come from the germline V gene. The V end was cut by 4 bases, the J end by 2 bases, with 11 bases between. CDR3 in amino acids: CASSSPDRQETQYF. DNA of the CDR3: TGTGCCAGCAGTTCCCCAGACAGACAAGAGACCCAGTACTTC.

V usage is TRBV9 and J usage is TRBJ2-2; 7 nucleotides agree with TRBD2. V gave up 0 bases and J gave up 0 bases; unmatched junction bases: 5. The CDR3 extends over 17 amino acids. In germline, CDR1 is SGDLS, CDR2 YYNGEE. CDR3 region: CASSVGWGGANTGELFF. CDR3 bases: TGTGCCAGCAGCGTAGGATGGGGGGGAGCGAACACCGGGGAGCTGTTTTTT.

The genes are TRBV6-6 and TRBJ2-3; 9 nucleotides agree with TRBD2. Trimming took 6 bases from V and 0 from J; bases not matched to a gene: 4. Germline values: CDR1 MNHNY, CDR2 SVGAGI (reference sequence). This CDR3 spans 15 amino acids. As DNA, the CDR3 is TGTGCCAGCAGCTCAAGCGGGAGGAGCACAGATACGCAGTATTTT. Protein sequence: CASSSSGRSTDTQYF.

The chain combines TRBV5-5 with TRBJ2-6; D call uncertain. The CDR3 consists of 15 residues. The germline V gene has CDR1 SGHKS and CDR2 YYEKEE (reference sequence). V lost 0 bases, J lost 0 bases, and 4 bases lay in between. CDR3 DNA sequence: TGTGCCAGCAGCTTGGGGCGCTCTGGGGCCAACGTCCTGACTTTC. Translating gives CASSLGRSGANVLTF.

CDR3 in DNA: TGTGCCAGCAGCCCAGGGGCCTACAATGAGCAGTTCTTC. Its protein is CASSPGAYNEQFF. The V gene is TRBV11-2, the J gene TRBJ2-1; a possible D gene is TRBD1 (6 bases). The CDR3 is 13 residues long. Trimming took 5 bases from V and 2 from J, leaving 7 bases between them. Germline-derived CDR1 and CDR2 are SGHAT and FQNNGV.

CDR3 residues: CASSLTGTVTDTQYF. The CDR3 bases are TGTGCCAGCAGCTTAACCGGGACCGTTACAGATACGCAGTATTTT. V usage is TRBV11-2 and J usage is TRBJ2-3, with D perhaps matching TRBD1 or TRBD2 (5 bases each). The V and J ends lost 2 bases and 3 bases respectively, with 12 bases between them. Germline CDR1 and CDR2: SGHAT and FQNNGV. There are 15 residues in the CDR3.

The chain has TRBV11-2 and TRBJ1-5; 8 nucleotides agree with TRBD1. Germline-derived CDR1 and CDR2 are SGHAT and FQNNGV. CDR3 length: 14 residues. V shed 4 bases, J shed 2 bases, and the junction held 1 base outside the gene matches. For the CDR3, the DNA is TGTGCCAGCAGCTGGGGACAGGGCAATCAGCCCCAGCATTTT. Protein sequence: CASSWGQGNQPQHF.

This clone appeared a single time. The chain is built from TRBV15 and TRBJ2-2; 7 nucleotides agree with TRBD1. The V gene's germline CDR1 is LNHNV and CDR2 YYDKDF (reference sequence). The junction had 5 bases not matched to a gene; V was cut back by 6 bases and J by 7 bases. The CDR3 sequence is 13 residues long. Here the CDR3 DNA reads TGTGCCACCAGGAGGGGGCAAGACGGGGAGCTGTTTTTT. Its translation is CATRRGQDGELFF.

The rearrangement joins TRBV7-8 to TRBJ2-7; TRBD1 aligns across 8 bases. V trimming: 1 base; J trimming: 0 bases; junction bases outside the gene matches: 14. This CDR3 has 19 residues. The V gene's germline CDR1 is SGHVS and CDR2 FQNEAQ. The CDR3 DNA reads TGTGCCAGCAGCTTAGATCAAGGACAGGGACTCCGGCCCTCCTACGAGCAGTACTTC. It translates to CASSLDQGQGLRPSYEQYF.

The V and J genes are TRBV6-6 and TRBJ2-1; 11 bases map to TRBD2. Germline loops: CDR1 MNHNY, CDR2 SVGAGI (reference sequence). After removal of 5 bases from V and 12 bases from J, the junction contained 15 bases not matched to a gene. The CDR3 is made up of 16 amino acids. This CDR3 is CASSPPGTSGLVGQFF. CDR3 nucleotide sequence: TGTGCCAGCAGTCCCCCCGGGACTAGCGGCCTAGTGGGGCAGTTCTTC.

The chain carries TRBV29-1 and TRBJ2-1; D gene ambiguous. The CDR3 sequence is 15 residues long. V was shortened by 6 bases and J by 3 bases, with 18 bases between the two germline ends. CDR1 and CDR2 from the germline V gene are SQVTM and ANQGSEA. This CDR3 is CSVLTRTKGYNEQFF. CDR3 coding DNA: TGCAGCGTGCTGACACGAACCAAGGGCTACAATGAGCAGTTCTTC.

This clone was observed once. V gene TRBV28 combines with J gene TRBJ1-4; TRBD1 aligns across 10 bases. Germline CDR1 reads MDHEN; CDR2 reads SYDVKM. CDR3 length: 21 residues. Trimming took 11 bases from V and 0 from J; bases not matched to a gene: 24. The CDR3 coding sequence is TGTGCCGTTCACAACGAGGGGTTGACAGGGGGCAGACGGGCAACTAATGAAAAACTGTTTTTT. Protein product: CAVHNEGLTGGRRATNEKLFF. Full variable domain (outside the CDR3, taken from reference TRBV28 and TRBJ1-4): DVKVTQSSRYLVKRTGEKVFLECVQDMDHENMFWYRQDPGLGLRLIYFSYDVKMKEKGDIPEGYSVSREKKERFSLILESASTNQTSMYLCAVHNEGLTGGRRATNEKLFFGSGTQLSVL.

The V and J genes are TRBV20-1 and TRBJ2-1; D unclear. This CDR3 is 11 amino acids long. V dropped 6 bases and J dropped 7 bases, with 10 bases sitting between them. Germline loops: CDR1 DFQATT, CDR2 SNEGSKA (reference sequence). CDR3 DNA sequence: TGCAGTGCGTCGACTCTGAATGAGCAGTTCTTC. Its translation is CSASTLNEQFF.

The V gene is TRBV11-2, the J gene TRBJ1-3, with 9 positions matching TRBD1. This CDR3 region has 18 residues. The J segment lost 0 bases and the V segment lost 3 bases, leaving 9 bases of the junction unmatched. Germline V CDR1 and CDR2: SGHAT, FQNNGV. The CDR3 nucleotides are TGTGCCAGCAGCTTTGGTTCCGGGACAGGGAGCTCTGGAAACACCATATATTTT. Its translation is CASSFGSGTGSSGNTIYF.

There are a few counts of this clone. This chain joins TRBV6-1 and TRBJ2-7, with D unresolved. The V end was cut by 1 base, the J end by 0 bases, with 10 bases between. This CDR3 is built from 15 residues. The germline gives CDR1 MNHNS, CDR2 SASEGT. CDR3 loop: CASSEEYPSSYEQYF. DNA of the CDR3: TGTGCCAGCAGTGAAGAGTACCCAAGCTCCTACGAGCAGTACTTC.

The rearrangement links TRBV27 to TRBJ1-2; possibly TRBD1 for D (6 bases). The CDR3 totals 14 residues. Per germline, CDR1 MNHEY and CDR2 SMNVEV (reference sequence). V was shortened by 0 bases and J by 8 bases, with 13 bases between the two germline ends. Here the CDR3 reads CASSLSVRGGGYTF. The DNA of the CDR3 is TGTGCCAGCAGTTTATCTGTCAGGGGCGGCGGCTACACCTTC.

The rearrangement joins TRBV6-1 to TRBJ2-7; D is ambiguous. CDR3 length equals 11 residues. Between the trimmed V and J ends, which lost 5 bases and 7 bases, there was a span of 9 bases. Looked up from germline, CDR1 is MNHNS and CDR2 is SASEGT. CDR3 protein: CASSYNREQYF. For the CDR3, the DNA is TGTGCCAGCAGTTACAACCGGGAGCAGTACTTC.

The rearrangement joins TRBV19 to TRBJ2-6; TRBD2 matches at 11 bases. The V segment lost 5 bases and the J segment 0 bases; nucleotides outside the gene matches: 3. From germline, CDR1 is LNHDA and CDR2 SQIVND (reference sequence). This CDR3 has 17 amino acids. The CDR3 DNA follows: TGTGCCAGTAGTGCCGGGACTAGCGGCTCTGGGGCCAACGTCCTGACTTTC. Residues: CASSAGTSGSGANVLTF.

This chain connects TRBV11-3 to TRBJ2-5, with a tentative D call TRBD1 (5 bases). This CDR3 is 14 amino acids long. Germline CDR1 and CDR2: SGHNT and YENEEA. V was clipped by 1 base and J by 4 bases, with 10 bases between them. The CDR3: CASSLGGPSETQYF. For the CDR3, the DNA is TGTGCCAGCAGCTTAGGGGGCCCTTCAGAGACCCAGTACTTC.

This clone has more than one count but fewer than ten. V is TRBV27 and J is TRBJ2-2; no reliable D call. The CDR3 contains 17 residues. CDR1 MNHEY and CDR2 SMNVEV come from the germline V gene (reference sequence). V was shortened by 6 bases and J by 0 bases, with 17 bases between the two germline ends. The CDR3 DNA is TGTGCCAGCAGACCACGTAGCTCGTTCGCGAACACCGGGGAGCTGTTTTTT. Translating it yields CASRPRSSFANTGELFF.

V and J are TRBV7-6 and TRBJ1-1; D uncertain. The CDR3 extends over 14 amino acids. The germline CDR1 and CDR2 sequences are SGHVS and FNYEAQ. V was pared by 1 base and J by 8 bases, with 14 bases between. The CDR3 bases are TGTGCCAGCAGCTTAGGTGGTAGGGTTTCGGAAGCTTTCTTT. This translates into CASSLGGRVSEAFF.

In DNA, the CDR3 is TGTGCCAGCAGCTCCCCCTACAATGAGCAGTTCTTC. Its translation is CASSSPYNEQFF. The rearrangement uses TRBV5-5 and TRBJ2-1; D is uncertain. This CDR3 comprises 12 residues. Trimming removed 3 bases at V and 2 bases at J, with 3 bases between. CDR1 and CDR2 from the germline V gene are SGHKS and YYEKEE (reference sequence). Full variable domain (outside the CDR3, taken from reference TRBV5-5 and TRBJ2-1): DAGVTQSPTHLIKTRGQQVTLRCSPISGHKSVSWYQQVLGQGPQFIFQYYEKEERGRGNFPDRFSARQFPNYSSELNVNALLLGDSALYLCASSSPYNEQFFGPGTRLTVL.

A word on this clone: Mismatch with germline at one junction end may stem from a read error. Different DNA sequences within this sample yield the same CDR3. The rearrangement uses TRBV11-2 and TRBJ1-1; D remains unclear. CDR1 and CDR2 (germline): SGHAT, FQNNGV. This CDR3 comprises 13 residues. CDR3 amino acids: CASSLSIDTEAFF. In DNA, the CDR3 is TGTGCCAGCAGCTTATCAATTGACACTGAGGCTTTCTTT.

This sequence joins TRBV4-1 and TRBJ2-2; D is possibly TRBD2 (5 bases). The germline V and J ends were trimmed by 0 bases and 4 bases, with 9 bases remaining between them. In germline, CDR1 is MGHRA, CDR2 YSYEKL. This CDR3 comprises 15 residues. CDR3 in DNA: TGCGCCAGCAGCCAAGAAGGGCGGGCCACCGGGGAGCTGTTTTTT. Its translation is CASSQEGRATGELFF.

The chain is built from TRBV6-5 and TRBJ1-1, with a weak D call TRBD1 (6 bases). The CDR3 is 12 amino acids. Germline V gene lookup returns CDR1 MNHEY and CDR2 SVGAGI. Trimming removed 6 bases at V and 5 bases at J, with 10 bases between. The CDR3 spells CASSLTGTEAFF. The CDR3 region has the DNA TGTGCCAGCAGCCTAACAGGGACTGAAGCTTTCTTT.

The DNA for the CDR3 is TGTGCCAGCAGTGATAGGCAGGGTACGGCAGATACGCAGTATTTT. This gives the protein CASSDRQGTADTQYF. This chain uses TRBV2 with TRBJ2-3; D is perhaps TRBD1 (5 bases). Germline V gene sequence: CDR1 SNHLY, CDR2 FYNNEI. The CDR3 covers 15 residues. V lost 3 bases, J lost 4 bases, and 14 bases lay in between.

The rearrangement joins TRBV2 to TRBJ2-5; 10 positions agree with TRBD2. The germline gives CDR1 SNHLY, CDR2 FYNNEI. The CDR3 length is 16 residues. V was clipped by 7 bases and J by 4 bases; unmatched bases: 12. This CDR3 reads CASIRTSGPTGETQYF. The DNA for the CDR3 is TGTGCCAGCATTAGGACTAGCGGACCGACTGGAGAGACCCAGTACTTC.

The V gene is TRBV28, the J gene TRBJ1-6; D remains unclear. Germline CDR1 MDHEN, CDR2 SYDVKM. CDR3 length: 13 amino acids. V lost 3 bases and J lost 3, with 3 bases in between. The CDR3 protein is CASSFNYNSPLHF. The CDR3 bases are TGTGCCAGCAGTTTCAACTATAATTCACCCCTCCACTTT.